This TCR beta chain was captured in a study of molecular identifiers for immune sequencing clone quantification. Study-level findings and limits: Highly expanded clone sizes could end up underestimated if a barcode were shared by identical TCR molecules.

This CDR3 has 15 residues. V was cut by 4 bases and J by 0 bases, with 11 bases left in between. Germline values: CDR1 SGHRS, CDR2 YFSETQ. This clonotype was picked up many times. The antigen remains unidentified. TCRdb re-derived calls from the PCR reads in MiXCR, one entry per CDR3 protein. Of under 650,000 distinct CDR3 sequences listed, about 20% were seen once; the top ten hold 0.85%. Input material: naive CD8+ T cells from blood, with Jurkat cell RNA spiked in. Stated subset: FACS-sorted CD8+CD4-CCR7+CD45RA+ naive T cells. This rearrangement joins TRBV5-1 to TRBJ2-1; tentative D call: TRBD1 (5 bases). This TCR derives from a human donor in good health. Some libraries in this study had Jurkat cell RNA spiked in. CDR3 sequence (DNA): TGCGCCAGCAGCCCGGACACGAGCTCCTACAATGAGCAGTTCTTC. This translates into CASSPDTSSYNEQFF.